The next 30 T cell receptor beta chains were all read from a single sample in a study of cytomegalovirus exposure and HLA in healthy donors. In the PCR, 60 Vbeta and 13 Jbeta primers were used. The table came from immunoSEQ multiplex PCR; TCRdb's copy has only in-frame clones and leaves some out. This sample has around 200,000 clones, with roughly 88% found just once. The sequencing sample was made of PBMCs. The receptors here all came from a girl aged 2-10 years in good health and CMV-seropositive.

The chain employs TRBV27 and TRBJ2-5, with TRBD1 identical over 7 bases. The J call is in doubt because the DNA end fits TRBJ2-7 better. Germline assignment: CDR1 MNHEY and CDR2 SMNVEV (reference sequence). The CDR3 has 13 residues. The CDR3 DNA reads TGTGCCAGCAGGAAACAGGGGACCTACGAGCAGTACTTC. Translating it yields CASRKQGTYEQYF.

The V gene is TRBV28, the J gene TRBJ2-7, with D possibly TRBD2 on 7 matching bases. Trimming stripped 5 bases from V and 3 bases from J, with 17 bases between. Germline CDR1 and CDR2: MDHEN and SYDVKM. This CDR3 is built from 15 residues. In nucleotides, the CDR3 is TGTGCCAGCAGTGCTAGGGGGGGACAAAACTACGAGCAGTACTTC. It specifies CASSARGGQNYEQYF.

This clone was counted a few times. The rearrangement joins TRBV5-1 to TRBJ2-7, with 9 bases fitting TRBD1. This CDR3 is built from 15 residues. Germline CDR1 and CDR2: SGHRS and YFSETQ. J gave up 3 bases and V 4 bases, and 8 bases lay outside the gene matches. The CDR3 region is CASSPYPTGGYEQYF. The CDR3 bases are TGCGCCAGCAGCCCCTACCCGACAGGGGGCTACGAGCAGTACTTC.

This chain uses TRBV21-1 with TRBJ2-1; TRBD2 was called by the table and not checked on the DNA. TRBV21-1 is shown as a pseudogene. The CDR3 runs to 15 residues. The CDR3: CASKQIPEREEGQFF. CDR3 sequence (DNA): TGTGCCAGCAAGCAAATCCCAGAGCGGGAAGAGGGGCAGTTCTTC.

In its sample, this clone was seen a few times. This chain joins TRBV7-3 and TRBJ2-3, with 11 bases fitting TRBD2. With V trimmed by 5 bases and J by 6 bases, 13 bases remained unmatched. Germline V CDR1 and CDR2: SGHTA, FQGTGA. The length of the CDR3 is 17 residues. CDR3 loop: CASSVAGLADPSDTQYF. In nucleotides, the CDR3 is TGTGCCAGCAGCGTAGCGGGACTAGCGGACCCATCGGATACGCAGTATTTT.

This clone was seen a few times. The genes are TRBV28 and TRBJ1-2; no clear D. The CDR3 length is 12 residues. V was shortened by 2 bases and J by 4 bases, with 5 bases between the two germline ends. Looked up from germline, CDR1 is MDHEN and CDR2 is SYDVKM. The CDR3 loop reads CASSLVSYGYTF. The DNA for the CDR3 is TGTGCCAGCAGTTTAGTCTCCTATGGCTACACCTTC.

The chain couples TRBV15 to TRBJ1-4, with a possible D match to TRBD1 (6 bases). Germline V lookup: CDR1 LNHNV, CDR2 YYDKDF (reference sequence). CDR3 size: 16 residues. V was shortened by 3 bases and J by 8 bases, with 19 bases between the two germline ends. The CDR3 is CATSSRIQGGREKLFF. CDR3 nucleotide sequence: TGTGCCACCAGCAGCCGCATACAGGGCGGGCGGGAAAAACTGTTTTTT.

The V call is TRBV18, the J call TRBJ2-2, with a possible D match to TRBD1 (6 bases). The CDR3 loop spans 17 amino acids. In germline, CDR1 is KGHSH, CDR2 LQKENI. The germline V and J ends were trimmed by 5 bases and 1 base, with 17 bases remaining between them. CDR3 coding DNA: TGTGCCAGCTCAGGAGACAGGTTCGCGCTGAACACCGGGGAGCTGTTTTTT. Its protein product is CASSGDRFALNTGELFF. The entire variable domain, with the rest obtained from reference TRBV18 and TRBJ2-2, is as follows: NAGVMQNPRHLVRRRGQEARLRCSPMKGHSHVYWYRQLPEEGLKFMVYLQKENIIDESGMPKERFSAEFPKEGPSILRIQQVVRGDSAAYFCASSGDRFALNTGELFFGEGSRLTVL.

The chain couples TRBV7-9 to TRBJ2-1; 8 bases align to TRBD1. The V gene end was trimmed by 8 bases and the J gene end by 1 base; junction bases not matched to a gene: 4. CDR3 length equals 14 residues. Germline CDR1 and CDR2: SEHNR and FQNEAQ (reference sequence). This chain's CDR3 is CASGHRGSYNEQFF. CDR3 nucleotides: TGTGCCAGCGGGCACAGGGGGTCCTACAATGAGCAGTTCTTC.

This clone was seen only once. The chain carries TRBV29-1 and TRBJ1-3; D unclear. Germline lookup yields CDR1 SQVTM and CDR2 ANQGSEA. V dropped 6 bases and J dropped 0 bases, with 6 bases sitting between them. The CDR3 extends over 12 amino acids. In DNA form, the CDR3 reads TGCAGCGTCCAGATCTCTGGAAACACCATATATTTT. It is translated as CSVQISGNTIYF.

The chain carries TRBV29-1 and TRBJ1-2; D may be TRBD1 (5 bases). Between the trimmed V and J ends, which lost 3 bases and 0 bases, there was a span of 8 bases. CDR1 and CDR2 from the germline V gene are SQVTM and ANQGSEA. The CDR3 covers 13 residues. The CDR3 protein is CSVDRGTNYGYTF. The CDR3 nucleotides read TGCAGCGTTGATAGGGGAACTAACTATGGCTACACCTTC.

This chain joins TRBV10-3 and TRBJ1-1; TRBD1 matches 9 bases. The CDR3 contains 16 residues. The V segment lost 1 base and the J segment 4 bases; nucleotides outside the gene matches: 7. Germline CDR1 ENHRY, CDR2 SYGVKD. The CDR3 sequence: CAISELGTGSGTEAFF. In DNA, the CDR3 is TGTGCCATCAGTGAGTTGGGGACAGGGTCGGGCACTGAAGCTTTCTTT.

This chain joins TRBV6-5 and TRBJ1-2, with D perhaps matching TRBD1 (5 bases). V was shortened by 5 bases and J by 8 bases, with 12 bases between the two germline ends. This CDR3 is 12 amino acids long. CDR1 MNHEY and CDR2 SVGAGI come from the germline V gene. The CDR3 loop is CASSNGQRGYTF. For the CDR3, the DNA is TGTGCCAGCAGTAACGGACAAAGGGGCTACACCTTC.

CDR3 in amino acids: CASSQIRTGSRSGNTIYF. In DNA, the CDR3 is TGTGCCAGCAGCCAAATAAGGACAGGGTCCCGTTCTGGAAACACCATATATTTT. The rearrangement links TRBV7-8 to TRBJ1-3; the match to TRBD1 covers 8 bases. The CDR3 runs 18 residues. Germline V CDR1 and CDR2: SGHVS, FQNEAQ. With V trimmed by 5 bases and J by 1 base, 13 bases remained unmatched.

CDR3 loop: CASWGQGAFQPQHF. The CDR3 DNA sequence: TGTGCCAGCTGGGGACAGGGGGCTTTTCAGCCCCAGCATTTT. V gene TRBV6-1 combines with J gene TRBJ1-5; the match to TRBD1 covers 12 bases. Germline-derived CDR1 and CDR2 are MNHNS and SASEGT. After removal of 8 bases from V and 6 bases from J, the junction contained 5 bases not matched to a gene. The CDR3 extends over 14 amino acids.

Comment on this clone: Its ends do not fully match the called genes, so a read error is possible. The sample contains more than one DNA sequence encoding this CDR3. This chain connects TRBV6-5 to TRBJ1-1, with unresolved D. The germline CDR1 and CDR2 sequences are MNHEY and SVGAGI. The CDR3 extends over 14 amino acids. CDR3 bases: TGTGCTAGCAGTTCCCGTGTCCTGAACACTGAAGCTTTCTTT. This sequence encodes CASSSRVLNTEAFF.

As DNA, the CDR3 is TGTGCTAGTGTGGTCGGGAGCACAGATACGCAGTATTTT. Its translation is CASVVGSTDTQYF. The chain is built from TRBV12-5 and TRBJ2-3; D not certain. V was cut by 7 bases and J by 0 bases, with 8 bases left in between. Germline V gene lookup returns CDR1 LGHNT and CDR2 FRNRAP. CDR3 length: 13 residues.

V is TRBV6-1 and J is TRBJ1-5; D not resolved. Germline CDR1 and CDR2: MNHNS and SASEGT. CDR3 size: 13 residues. The germline V and J ends were trimmed by 5 bases and 2 bases, with 7 bases remaining between them. This chain's CDR3 is CASSLLGNQPQHF. DNA for the CDR3: TGTGCCAGCAGTCTTCTAGGCAATCAGCCCCAGCATTTT.

There are a few counts of this clone. The rearrangement links TRBV5-1 to TRBJ2-5; no definite D call. Germline V gene lookup returns CDR1 SGHRS and CDR2 YFSETQ. The CDR3 runs 13 residues. V was cut by 2 bases and J by 4 bases, with 9 bases left in between. CDR3 sequence (DNA): TGCGCCAGCAGCTTTTCGGTCCTAGAGACCCAGTACTTC. The encoded protein is CASSFSVLETQYF.

CDR3 bases: TGTGCCAGTAGTCCTAAACAGGGAGCTGAAGCTTTCTTT. It translates to CASSPKQGAEAFF. The chain uses TRBV19 and TRBJ1-1; possibly TRBD1 for D (6 bases). Deletions cut 5 bases from V and 6 bases from J, with 13 bases between. Germline V gene lookup returns CDR1 LNHDA and CDR2 SQIVND (reference sequence). CDR3 length: 13 amino acids.

This clone has just one count. The chain uses TRBV5-1 and TRBJ2-1; weak D call: TRBD1 (6 bases). Germline CDR1 reads SGHRS; CDR2 reads YFSETQ. The CDR3 is 12 amino acids. Between the trimmed V and J ends, which lost 2 bases and 8 bases, there was a span of 8 bases. CDR3 amino acids: CASSFTGYEQFF. For the CDR3, the DNA is TGCGCCAGCAGCTTTACAGGGTATGAGCAGTTCTTC.

The chain couples TRBV18 to TRBJ1-1, with a tentative D call TRBD1 (6 bases). In germline, CDR1 is KGHSH, CDR2 LQKENI. Trimming left V 4 bases short and J 4 bases short, with 10 bases between. The CDR3 runs to 13 residues. Written as DNA, the CDR3 is TGTGCCAGCTCACTCCGCAGGGGCACTGAAGCTTTCTTT. Protein product: CASSLRRGTEAFF. The full variable domain, rest sourced from reference TRBV18 and TRBJ1-1, is NAGVMQNPRHLVRRRGQEARLRCSPMKGHSHVYWYRQLPEEGLKFMVYLQKENIIDESGMPKERFSAEFPKEGPSILRIQQVVRGDSAAYFCASSLRRGTEAFFGQGTRLTVV.

Details on this clone: The sample holds other DNA sequences that translate to the same CDR3. This chain uses TRBV6-5 with TRBJ1-5; D gene ambiguous. Trimming pared 0 bases from V and 2 bases from J, leaving 5 bases between. Per the germline V gene, CDR1 is MNHEY and CDR2 is SVGAGI. The CDR3 extends over 14 amino acids. This CDR3 reads CASSYSRGNQPQHF. The DNA for the CDR3 is TGTGCCAGCAGTTACTCTAGAGGCAATCAGCCCCAGCATTTT.

V is TRBV19 and J is TRBJ2-7; 8 bases are shared with TRBD1. CDR3 size: 15 residues. With 4 bases clipped from V and 3 bases from J, the junction kept 8 bases outside the gene matches. Germline CDR1 and CDR2: LNHDA and SQIVND (reference sequence). The CDR3 DNA sequence: TGTGCCAGTAGTACTCGACAGGGGCTACTCTACGAGCAGTACTTC. Translated: CASSTRQGLLYEQYF.

The chain recombines TRBV30 with TRBJ2-1; 11 nucleotides align to TRBD2. Looked up from germline, CDR1 is GTSNPN and CDR2 is SVGIG (reference sequence). Unmatched junction bases numbered 6, after V lost 4 bases and J lost 4 bases. This CDR3 spans 15 amino acids. The CDR3 DNA is TGTGCCTGGACCTTGACTAGCGGGATATACAATGAGCAGTTCTTC. Translating it yields CAWTLTSGIYNEQFF.

The CDR3 DNA is TGTGCCAGCAGTGCAAGGGTAGCGGGGGGTGGGGAGCAGTACTTC. Translating gives CASSARVAGGGEQYF. V and J are TRBV2 and TRBJ2-7; 10 bases map to TRBD2. V trimming: 4 bases; J trimming: 7 bases; junction bases outside the gene matches: 10. Germline V lookup: CDR1 SNHLY, CDR2 FYNNEI. This CDR3 comprises 15 residues.

In its sample, this clone was seen once. The chain joins TRBV28 to TRBJ1-1; no definite D call. V was trimmed by 2 bases and J by 11 bases, leaving 9 bases between them. The CDR3 sequence is 11 residues long. Germline V gene data show CDR1 as MDHEN and CDR2 as SYDVKM. The DNA for the CDR3 is TGTGCCAGCAGTTTAGGGGAGTCGGCTTTCTTT. Translated, it gives CASSLGESAFF.

V is TRBV27 and J is TRBJ2-3; 8 nucleotides match TRBD2. With V trimmed by 4 bases and J by 2 bases, 5 bases remained unmatched. CDR1 and CDR2 (germline): MNHEY, SMNVEV (reference sequence). This CDR3 has 15 amino acids. The CDR3 sequence: CASSSQAGATDTQYF. DNA for the CDR3: TGTGCCAGCAGTTCCCAAGCGGGGGCCACAGATACGCAGTATTTT.

The rearrangement joins TRBV5-1 to TRBJ1-6, with D maybe TRBD1 (5 bases). The CDR3 spans 13 residues. Germline values: CDR1 SGHRS, CDR2 YFSETQ. V was trimmed by 0 bases and J by 9 bases, leaving 7 bases between them. The CDR3 coding sequence is TGCGCCAGCAGCTTGGAAGGGGTTTCACCCCTCCACTTT. Its translation: CASSLEGVSPLHF.

The chain carries TRBV5-4 and TRBJ2-7; 8 bases align to TRBD2. V was pared by 5 bases and J by 3 bases, with 10 bases of the junction left unmatched. The CDR3 length is 15 residues. CDR1 SGHNT and CDR2 YYREEE come from the germline V gene (reference sequence). CDR3 in amino acids: CASRGGLAGNYEQYF. In DNA, the CDR3 is TGTGCCAGCAGGGGGGGGTTAGCGGGGAACTACGAGCAGTACTTC.